The clone carrying this T cell receptor (beta chain) was seen repeatedly, ten times or more. Per the original data handling: Estimation of nucleated cell counts was performed using reference gene primer amplification. Data came from immunoSEQ multiplex PCR; TCRdb stores just in-frame clones and leaves some out. The DNA gave D and trimming, while V, J and clone size come from that table. Here the sample spans tens of thousands of clones, roughly four fifths being singletons. The V end lost 2 bases, the J end lost 0 bases, and 6 bases lay between the germline ends. Germline-derived CDR1 and CDR2 are SGHTS and YDEGEE. CDR3 length: 14 residues. The source of the sample is a study of blood T cell repertoires in COVID-19. Background on the study: Donors in the United States, Italy and Spain gave samples during acute or convalescent COVID-19. The analysed material was cDNA or gDNA that came from T cells, B-cell-depleted T cells, or PBMCs.

Sequenced: peripheral blood. The source of this sequence is a man older than 75 with acute or convalescent COVID-19. The V and J genes are TRBV5-8 and TRBJ1-5; no definite D call. DNA for the CDR3: TGTGCCAGCAGCTTTCAGGTTAGCAATCAGCCCCAGCATTTT. It encodes CASSFQVSNQPQHF.